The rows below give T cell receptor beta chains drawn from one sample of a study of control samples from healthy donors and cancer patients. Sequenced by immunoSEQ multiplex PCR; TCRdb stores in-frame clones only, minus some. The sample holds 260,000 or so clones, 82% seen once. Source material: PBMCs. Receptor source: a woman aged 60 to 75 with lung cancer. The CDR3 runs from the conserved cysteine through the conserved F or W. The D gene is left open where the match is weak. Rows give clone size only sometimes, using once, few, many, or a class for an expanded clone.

TGTGCCAGCAAGCGGAGCTCCTACGAGCAGTACTTC	CASKRSSYEQYF	-	-	TRBV28	TRBJ2-7
TGTGCTAGCAGCTTAGAACAGGGAGCCAGCGGGACCCAGTACTTC	CASSLEQGASGTQYF	-	-	TRBV7-7	TRBJ2-5
TGTGCCAGCAGCTCAGACTGGTCCGGCTACACCTTC	CASSSDWSGYTF	-	-	TRBV27	TRBJ1-2
TGTGCCAGCTCACTTAACCGGGACAAATGGGGAGCTTTCTTT	CASSLNRDKWGAFF	-	-	TRBV18	TRBJ1-1
TGTGCCAGCAGCCAACGTCGGGGGAGAGGGACTGAAGCTTTCTTT	CASSQRRGRGTEAFF	-	-	TRBV7-9	TRBJ1-1
TGTGCCAGCAGCCTTCAGCGGGAGGGCCCGTTGTATTTT	CASSLQREGPLYF	-	TRBD2	TRBV11-2	TRBJ2-3
TGTGCCAGCAGTTTTCCTGGGGGCGGCACCGGGGAGCTGTTTTTT	CASSFPGGGTGELFF	few	-	TRBV28	TRBJ2-2
TGCGCCAGCAGACAAGATGTCAGTGCCAAAAACATTCAGTACTTC	CASRQDVSAKNIQYF	-	-	TRBV4-1	TRBJ2-4
TGTGCCAGCAGTCCCGGGACGGTGAACTATGGCTACACCTTC	CASSPGTVNYGYTF	-	-	TRBV28	TRBJ1-2
TGTGCCAGCAGTTACTCTCCCGGTGGTAGCGACTATGAGCAGTTCTTC	CASSYSPGGSDYEQFF	-	-	TRBV6-6	TRBJ2-1
TGCGCCAGCAGCCTATCAGGGATCTCCTACAATGAGCAGTTCTTC	CASSLSGISYNEQFF	-	-	TRBV5-1	TRBJ2-1
TGTGCCAGTAGTCATCCCCCCCCTCTTGTCGGTCAGCCCCAGCATTTT	CASSHPPPLVGQPQHF	-	-	TRBV19	TRBJ1-5
TGTGCCAGCAGTCCCGGGACAAGATCTTATGGCTACACCTTC	CASSPGTRSYGYTF	few	-	TRBV13	TRBJ1-2
TGTGCCAGCAGCGTAATGGGGCGGGAGACCCAGTACTTC	CASSVMGRETQYF	-	-	TRBV9	TRBJ2-5
TGTGCCAGCAGCTTATGGGCCTACAATGAGCAGTTCTTC	CASSLWAYNEQFF	-	-	TRBV7-3	TRBJ2-1
TGTGCCACCCAAGTAGGGGGCATCTACGAGCAGTACTTC	CATQVGGIYEQYF	-	TRBD1	TRBV2	TRBJ2-7
TGTGCTAGCAGCCCTGACAGGGATCAGCCCCAGCATTTT	CASSPDRDQPQHF	-	TRBD1	TRBV7-7	TRBJ1-5
TGTGCCAGCAGCCCGGGGGTTGAAGCTTTCTTT	CASSPGVEAFF	-	-	TRBV12-3/TRBV12-4	TRBJ1-1
TGTGCCAGCAGCCAAGAGGGACAGGGGGCGGGAGACACTGAAGCTTTCTTT	CASSQEGQGAGDTEAFF	-	TRBD1	TRBV4-2	TRBJ1-1
TGCAGCGTTGAAGAAGATTCGGGCCTTCACAATGAGCAGTTCTTC	CSVEEDSGLHNEQFF	-	-	TRBV29-1	TRBJ2-1
TGTGCCAGCAGCAAAGAGGGCAGGGTCGGGGTAACCGGGGAGCTGTTTTTT	CASSKEGRVGVTGELFF	-	-	TRBV21-1	TRBJ2-2
TGCGCCAGCAGCTTGGCCGGGACAGGGGGCTTCGTGTACTTC	CASSLAGTGGFVYF	-	TRBD1	TRBV7-9	TRBJ2-7
TGTGCCAGCAGCGTGTGGGGCAATCAGCCCCAGCATTTT	CASSVWGNQPQHF	-	-	TRBV2	TRBJ1-5
TGTGCCAGCAGTGAACGACTACTCAGCTCCTACAATGAGCAGTTCTTC	CASSERLLSSYNEQFF	-	-	TRBV6-1	TRBJ2-1
TGTGCCAGCAGCTTAGGGGCCGGGACCTCAGGGCCTGGCTACACCTTC	CASSLGAGTSGPGYTF	-	-	TRBV7-9	TRBJ1-2
TGTGCCAGCAGCCTAGGGACAGTTACCTCTTGGTCACCCCTCCACTTT	CASSLGTVTSWSPLHF	-	TRBD1	TRBV13	TRBJ1-6
TGTGCCAGCAGCTTCGGCGGGACCACAGATACGCAGTATTTT	CASSFGGTTDTQYF	-	-	TRBV7-3	TRBJ2-3
TGTGCCAGCGGATCTAGCAGCTACGAGCAGTACTTC	CASGSSSYEQYF	-	-	TRBV6-5	TRBJ2-7
TGTGCCATCACCAAGGACGGACAGGGGGCTGTCGGGGAGCTGTTTTTT	CAITKDGQGAVGELFF	-	TRBD1	TRBV10-3	TRBJ2-2
TGCAGCGTTGACCCAGCCGGTGGCTATGGCTACACCTTC	CSVDPAGGYGYTF	many	-	TRBV29-1	TRBJ1-2
TGTGCCAGCAGCTTGGTTCAGTCCTACGAGCAGTACTTC	CASSLVQSYEQYF	-	-	TRBV5-6	TRBJ2-7
TGTGCCAGCAGCTTAGGGGCTACAGGTTCGGATAGCAATCAGCCCCAGCATTTT	CASSLGATGSDSNQPQHF	-	-	TRBV7-9	TRBJ1-5